These T cell receptor beta chains were read from a single sample in a study of regulatory T cells in long-lasting Graves disease. TCRdb re-called the multiplex PCR reads through MiXCR, storing one row per CDR3 protein. Among around 250,000 distinct CDR3 sequences listed, approximately 18% were seen once. The sample also formed part of further work on T cells in Graves' hyperthyroidism and ophthalmopathy.

The source material was peripheral blood mononuclear cells (PBMCs), sampled at new diagnosis, from a patient treated with antithyroid drugs. The receptors shown here come from a woman aged 25 to 39 with Graves disease. Both conserved end residues are part of each CDR3. Each record gives: J gene, CDR3 length, V gene, clone size, D gene, CDR3 protein, CDR3 DNA. A D gene is named only where the DNA matches it firmly. Only part of the rows carry a size: once, few, many, or a class if the clone is expanded.

>TRBJ2-7|16|TRBV7-2|many|-
CASSLEGVRPSYEQYF
TGTGCCAGCAGCTTAGAAGGGGTCAGGCCCTCCTACGAGCAGTACTTC
>TRBJ2-5|17|TRBV3-1|many|-
CASSQVGGAGPQETQYF
TGTGCCAGCAGCCAAGTGGGGGGGGCAGGGCCGCAAGAGACCCAGTACTTC
>TRBJ2-1|13|TRBV25-1|-|-
CASSRYSPNEQFF
TGTGCCAGCAGTAGATACAGTCCCAATGAGCAGTTCTTC
>TRBJ2-7|15|TRBV20-1|-|TRBD2
CSARSSGGAIGEQYF
TGCAGTGCTAGGTCCAGCGGGGGGGCAATCGGCGAGCAGTACTTC
>TRBJ1-2|15|TRBV7-3|-|-
CASSRGPGPDYGYTF
TGTGCCAGCAGCCGAGGACCGGGACCTGACTATGGCTACACCTTC
>TRBJ2-2|15|TRBV7-3|few|-
CASSPGQLLTGELFF
TGTGCCAGCAGCCCCGGACAGCTGCTCACCGGGGAGCTGTTTTTT
>TRBJ1-1|14|TRBV4-1|many|-
CASSQDSAWTEAFF
TGCGCCAGCAGCCAAGATTCTGCCTGGACTGAAGCTTTCTTT
>TRBJ2-1|15|TRBV6-2/TRBV6-3|many|-
CASRPRASSYNEQFF
TGTGCCAGCAGACCCAGGGCGAGCTCCTACAATGAGCAGTTCTTC
>TRBJ1-2|14|TRBV13|many|-
CASSLGQGFGSYTF
TGTGCCAGCAGCTTAGGACAGGGTTTCGGGAGCTACACCTTC
>TRBJ2-7|13|TRBV7-8|many|TRBD2
CASSRREGSEQYF
TGTGCCAGCAGCCGTCGGGAGGGGAGCGAGCAGTACTTC
>TRBJ2-3|15|TRBV6-2/TRBV6-3|many|-
CASSYGGKGADTQYF
TGTGCCAGCAGTTACGGGGGGAAGGGAGCGGATACGCAGTATTTT
>TRBJ2-7|14|TRBV10-3|many|-
CAISEVFPPYEQYF
TGTGCCATCAGTGAGGTCTTTCCCCCCTACGAGCAGTACTTC
>TRBJ2-3|14|TRBV7-8|-|-
CASRHSLSTDTQYF
TGTGCCAGCAGACATTCCCTTAGCACAGATACGCAGTATTTT
>TRBJ1-2|14|TRBV7-2|many|-
CASSLPGDLGGYTF
TGTGCCAGCAGCTTACCAGGGGACCTAGGAGGCTACACCTTC
>TRBJ1-1|16|TRBV19|many|-
CASSSMVTSRGGKAFF
TGTGCCAGTAGCTCCATGGTGACGAGCAGGGGTGGTAAAGCTTTCTTT